Each of the 12 T cell receptor beta chains below was sequenced from the same sample in a study of blood T cell repertoires in COVID-19. TCRdb keeps only in-frame clones here, not all; method: immunoSEQ multiplex PCR. Of about 480,000 clones listed, about 91% are singletons. Sample: peripheral blood. The receptors stem from a man aged 18 to 35 with COVID-19, enrolled during active disease.

The V call is TRBV4-1, the J call TRBJ1-5, with 11 bases lining up with TRBD1. This CDR3 is built from 16 residues. Germline CDR1 reads MGHRA; CDR2 reads YSYEKL. V was clipped by 1 base and J by 6 bases; unmatched bases: 5. The CDR3 coding sequence is TGCGCCAGCAGCCAAGTCGGACAGGGGGCAATTCAGCCCCAGCATTTT. This encodes CASSQVGQGAIQPQHF.

The chain recombines TRBV7-9 with TRBJ1-2; TRBD1 aligns across 8 bases. The CDR3 consists of 14 residues. V lost 5 bases and J lost 6; bases outside the gene matches: 8. Germline lookup yields CDR1 SEHNR and CDR2 FQNEAQ (reference sequence). CDR3 sequence (DNA): TGTGCCAGCAGCAATATGGACAGGGCGGATGGCTACACCTTC. Translation gives CASSNMDRADGYTF.

V gene TRBV27 combines with J gene TRBJ2-7; D possibly corresponds to TRBD2 (5 bases). The CDR3 has 16 residues. Trimming shortened V by 0 bases and J by 0 bases, and 12 bases separated the two germline ends. The germline CDR1 and CDR2 sequences are MNHEY and SMNVEV (reference sequence). The CDR3 spells CASSLSWEQLSYEQYF. Written as DNA, the CDR3 is TGTGCCAGCAGTTTATCCTGGGAGCAACTCTCCTACGAGCAGTACTTC.

The CDR3 is CASQRQLTNYGYTF. In nucleotides, the CDR3 is TGTGCCAGCCAAAGACAGTTAACTAACTATGGCTACACCTTC. V and J are TRBV2 and TRBJ1-2, with a possible D match to TRBD1 (5 bases). V shed 8 bases and J shed 0 bases, with 13 bases lying between them. CDR3 length equals 14 residues. Germline CDR1 and CDR2: SNHLY and FYNNEI.

In its sample, this clone was seen once. The V gene is TRBV7-8, the J gene TRBJ2-5; perhaps TRBD1 as D (6 bases). V lost 2 bases to trimming and J lost 7 bases, with 17 bases between them. The CDR3 spans 15 residues. Looked up from germline, CDR1 is SGHVS and CDR2 is FQNEAQ. The CDR3: CASSLRRDTQGTQYF. The CDR3 DNA reads as TGTGCCAGCAGCTTAAGACGGGACACCCAGGGGACCCAGTACTTC.

The chain combines TRBV19 with TRBJ2-2, with 9 nucleotides matching TRBD1. Germline V gene lookup returns CDR1 LNHDA and CDR2 SQIVND (reference sequence). V shed 3 bases, J shed 7 bases, and the junction held 12 bases outside the gene matches. The CDR3 is 17 residues long. The CDR3 loop reads CASSMGTGTGTGGELFF. The CDR3 DNA reads as TGTGCCAGTAGTATGGGTACGGGGACAGGGACCGGCGGGGAGCTGTTTTTT.

The CDR3 DNA reads TGCGCCAGCAGCGCTAGATCGGAAGATCTTGCCAAAAACATTCAGTACTTC. Translating it yields CASSARSEDLAKNIQYF. The gene calls are TRBV5-1 and TRBJ2-4; no reliable D call. The V gene lost 4 bases and the J gene lost 1 base, with 18 bases spanning the gap. The CDR3 covers 17 residues. The V gene's germline CDR1 is SGHRS and CDR2 YFSETQ.

This chain links TRBV14 with TRBJ2-7; tentative D call: TRBD2 (5 bases). Trimming took 8 bases from V and 2 from J, leaving 10 bases between them. The CDR3 covers 12 residues. Germline CDR1 SGHDN, CDR2 FVKESK. The CDR3 DNA reads TGTGCCAGCGGGAGTGGGACCTACGAGCAGTACTTC. This encodes CASGSGTYEQYF.

The V call is TRBV19, the J call TRBJ1-2; 8 bases line up with TRBD1. Looked up from germline, CDR1 is LNHDA and CDR2 is SQIVND (reference sequence). The CDR3 sequence is 14 residues long. V shed 0 bases, J shed 7 bases, and the junction held 4 bases outside the gene matches. The CDR3 sequence is CASSIDQGAGGYTF. CDR3 nucleotides: TGTGCCAGTAGTATAGACCAGGGGGCGGGTGGCTACACCTTC.

CDR3 nucleotide sequence: TGTGCCAGCAGTTTATCCGCCTTTAGACTAGCGGGAGGGCTCAGTGGATCCTACAATGAGCAGTTCTTC. As protein: CASSLSAFRLAGGLSGSYNEQFF. The rearrangement links TRBV27 to TRBJ2-1; 14 positions match TRBD2. The CDR3 has 23 residues. Germline lookup yields CDR1 MNHEY and CDR2 SMNVEV (reference sequence). V lost 0 bases to trimming and J lost 1 base; unmatched junction nucleotides: 17.

This rearrangement joins TRBV7-3 to TRBJ1-6, with D perhaps TRBD1 (6 bases). CDR1 is SGHTA and CDR2 is FQGTGA in the germline V gene. The germline V and J ends were trimmed by 3 bases and 10 bases, with 13 bases remaining between them. The CDR3 has 14 residues. The CDR3: CASSLYREGSPLHF. CDR3 bases: TGTGCCAGCAGCTTGTACAGGGAGGGCTCACCCCTCCACTTT.

This chain links TRBV4-2 with TRBJ2-7; TRBD1 might be the D (5 bases). With 5 bases removed from V and 6 bases from J, the gap between germline ends came to 23 bases. CDR1 is LGHNA, CDR2 YNFKEQ, per germline. This CDR3 is 16 amino acids long. CDR3 DNA: TGTGCCAGCAGCTCTGGCCCGGTGGGGCGCGTCTTCGAGCAGTACTTC. Translation gives CASSSGPVGRVFEQYF.